A single sample is the source of the 14 T cell receptor beta chains below, sequenced in a study of T cell responses to AZD1222 COVID-19 vaccine. TCRdb's table, derived via immunoSEQ multiplex PCR, lists solely in-frame clones and lacks some. The sample shows about 140,000 clones, about four fifths of them seen only once. The material sequenced was peripheral blood, taken on day 0 of AZD1222 vaccination. The receptors shown here come from an adult in good health.

The J gene is TRBJ2-7, the V gene TRBV30; 10 positions agree with TRBD1. There are 15 residues in the CDR3. V dropped 2 bases and J dropped 2; count of bases not matched to a gene: 6. The germline gives CDR1 GTSNPN, CDR2 SVGIG (reference sequence). CDR3 bases: TGTGCCTGGAGTCGCGGACAGGGGGGACCCTACGAGCAGTACTTC. Its translation is CAWSRGQGGPYEQYF.

The rearrangement links TRBV15 to TRBJ2-1; D gene uncertain. The CDR3 is 13 amino acids. V shed 4 bases and J shed 6 bases, with 10 bases lying between them. Germline CDR1 and CDR2: LNHNV and YYDKDF (reference sequence). CDR3 sequence: CATSNERGNEQFF. The CDR3 DNA is TGTGCCACCAGCAACGAGCGAGGCAATGAGCAGTTCTTC.

The gene calls are TRBV11-2 and TRBJ2-2; D might be TRBD2 (6 bases). V was cut by 0 bases and J by 5 bases, with 13 bases left in between. CDR1 SGHAT and CDR2 FQNNGV come from the germline V gene. The CDR3 is made up of 16 amino acids. The CDR3 DNA reads as TGTGCCAGCAGCTTAGATGGGAGGTTTGCGACCGGGGAGCTGTTTTTT. As protein: CASSLDGRFATGELFF. The complete variable domain, with remaining parts taken from reference TRBV11-2 and TRBJ2-2, reads EAGVAQSPRYKIIEKRQSVAFWCNPISGHATLYWYQQILGQGPKLLIQFQNNGVVDDSQLPKDRFSAERLKGVDSTLKIQPAKLEDSAVYLCASSLDGRFATGELFFGEGSRLTVL.

The gene calls are TRBV7-9 and TRBJ1-4, with 9 bases matching TRBD1. Germline CDR1 is SEHNR and CDR2 is FQNEAQ (reference sequence). V was clipped by 5 bases and J by 5 bases; unmatched bases: 6. This CDR3 is 15 amino acids long. The CDR3 region has the DNA TGTGCCAGCAGCCGTCCCGGGACAGGGAATGAAAAACTGTTTTTT. It is translated as CASSRPGTGNEKLFF.

V usage is TRBV5-4 and J usage is TRBJ1-5; no clear D gene. V was shortened by 1 base and J by 6 bases, with 5 bases between the two germline ends. Germline loops: CDR1 SGHNT, CDR2 YYREEE (reference sequence). CDR3 length equals 12 residues. The CDR3 spells CASSLIGQPQHF. The CDR3, as DNA: TGTGCCAGCAGCTTGATAGGTCAGCCCCAGCATTTT.

This clone was detected only a few times. The chain recombines TRBV3-1 (or the pseudogene TRBV3-2) with TRBJ1-3; 9 bases align to TRBD1. Germline CDR1 and CDR2: LGHDT and YNNKEL (reference sequence). V shed 4 bases, J shed 7 bases, and the junction held 2 bases outside the gene matches. The CDR3 runs to 13 residues. CDR3 amino acids: CASSRQGGNTIYF. CDR3 nucleotides: TGTGCCAGCAGCCGACAGGGGGGTAACACCATATATTTT.

This clone was recorded once. The chain uses TRBV2 and TRBJ2-7; D is unresolved. V lost 7 bases and J 0 bases, leaving 16 bases between the germline ends. CDR3 length: 15 residues. Looked up from germline, CDR1 is SNHLY and CDR2 is FYNNEI. The CDR3 sequence is CASTATTGASYEQYF. The CDR3 DNA sequence: TGTGCCAGCACTGCCACCACCGGCGCCTCCTACGAGCAGTACTTC. The complete variable domain, with remaining parts taken from reference TRBV2 and TRBJ2-7, reads EPEVTQTPSHQVTQMGQEVILRCVPISNHLYFYWYRQILGQKVEFLVSFYNNEISEKSEIFDDQFSVERPDGSNFTLKIRSTKLEDSAMYFCASTATTGASYEQYFGPGTRLTVT.

CDR3 sequence reads: CASSPGQGINQPQHF. In DNA form, the CDR3 reads TGTGCCAGCTCACCGGGACAGGGAATCAATCAGCCCCAGCATTTT. V and J are TRBV18 and TRBJ1-5; 9 bases line up with TRBD1. V lost 3 bases and J lost 3; bases outside the gene matches: 3. The CDR3 sequence is 15 residues long. Germline assignment: CDR1 KGHSH and CDR2 LQKENI.

In DNA form, the CDR3 reads TGTGCCAGCAGTGAAGAGGCAGGGTATGTTTGGCCCCAGCATTTT. Protein: CASSEEAGYVWPQHF. This chain connects TRBV6-1 to TRBJ1-5; possible D gene TRBD1, 5 bases. This CDR3 comprises 15 residues. The germline V and J ends were trimmed by 1 base and 9 bases, with 16 bases remaining between them. Germline-derived CDR1 and CDR2 are MNHNS and SASEGT.

This clone occurred once. V and J are TRBV6-6 and TRBJ1-5, with unresolved D. V was clipped by 3 bases and J by 4 bases, with 10 bases between them. CDR1 is MNHNY and CDR2 is SVGAGI in the germline V gene (reference sequence). CDR3 length equals 14 residues. CDR3 residues: CASSYEQFNQPQHF. Written as DNA, the CDR3 is TGTGCCAGCAGTTATGAACAGTTTAATCAGCCCCAGCATTTT.

CDR3 protein: CATSRIGDEQYF. The CDR3 region has the DNA TGTGCCACCAGCAGAATCGGCGACGAGCAGTACTTC. The V gene is TRBV15, the J gene TRBJ2-7; D is unclear. Germline V gene lookup returns CDR1 LNHNV and CDR2 YYDKDF (reference sequence). The germline V and J ends were trimmed by 2 bases and 5 bases, with 7 bases remaining between them. The CDR3 has 12 amino acids.

In its sample, this clone was seen a few times. DNA for the CDR3: TGTGCCAGCAGGTTGACAGGGGGAAGAATTTCTGATCAGCCCCAGCATTTT. It translates to CASRLTGGRISDQPQHF. V is TRBV5-8 and J is TRBJ1-5; 9 nucleotides align to TRBD1. There are 17 residues in the CDR3. The V gene end was trimmed by 5 bases and the J gene end by 5 bases; junction bases not matched to a gene: 14. Germline V gives CDR1 SGHTS, CDR2 YDEGEE. Based on the CDR3 plus reference TRBV5-8 and TRBJ1-5, the full variable domain is EAGVTQSPTHLIKTRGQQATLRCSPISGHTSVYWYQQALGLGLQFLLWYDEGEERNRGNFPPRFSGRQFPNYSSELNVNALELEDSALYLCASRLTGGRISDQPQHFGDGTRLSIL.

This sequence joins TRBV5-4 and TRBJ1-1, with a possible D match to TRBD1 (6 bases). From germline, CDR1 is SGHNT and CDR2 YYREEE (reference sequence). The CDR3 sequence is 13 residues long. V shed 1 base and J shed 4 bases, with 8 bases lying between them. Here the CDR3 reads CASSLRQVTEAFF. DNA of the CDR3: TGTGCCAGCAGCTTGAGACAGGTCACTGAAGCTTTCTTT.

The chain uses TRBV5-6 and TRBJ1-4; D unclear. The CDR3 totals 16 residues. V was cut by 1 base and J by 4 bases, with 14 bases left in between. Looked up from germline, CDR1 is SGHDT and CDR2 is YYEEEE. CDR3 in amino acids: CASSLKGKSNNEKLFF. CDR3 in DNA: TGTGCCAGCAGCTTGAAAGGGAAGTCTAATAATGAAAAACTGTTTTTT.